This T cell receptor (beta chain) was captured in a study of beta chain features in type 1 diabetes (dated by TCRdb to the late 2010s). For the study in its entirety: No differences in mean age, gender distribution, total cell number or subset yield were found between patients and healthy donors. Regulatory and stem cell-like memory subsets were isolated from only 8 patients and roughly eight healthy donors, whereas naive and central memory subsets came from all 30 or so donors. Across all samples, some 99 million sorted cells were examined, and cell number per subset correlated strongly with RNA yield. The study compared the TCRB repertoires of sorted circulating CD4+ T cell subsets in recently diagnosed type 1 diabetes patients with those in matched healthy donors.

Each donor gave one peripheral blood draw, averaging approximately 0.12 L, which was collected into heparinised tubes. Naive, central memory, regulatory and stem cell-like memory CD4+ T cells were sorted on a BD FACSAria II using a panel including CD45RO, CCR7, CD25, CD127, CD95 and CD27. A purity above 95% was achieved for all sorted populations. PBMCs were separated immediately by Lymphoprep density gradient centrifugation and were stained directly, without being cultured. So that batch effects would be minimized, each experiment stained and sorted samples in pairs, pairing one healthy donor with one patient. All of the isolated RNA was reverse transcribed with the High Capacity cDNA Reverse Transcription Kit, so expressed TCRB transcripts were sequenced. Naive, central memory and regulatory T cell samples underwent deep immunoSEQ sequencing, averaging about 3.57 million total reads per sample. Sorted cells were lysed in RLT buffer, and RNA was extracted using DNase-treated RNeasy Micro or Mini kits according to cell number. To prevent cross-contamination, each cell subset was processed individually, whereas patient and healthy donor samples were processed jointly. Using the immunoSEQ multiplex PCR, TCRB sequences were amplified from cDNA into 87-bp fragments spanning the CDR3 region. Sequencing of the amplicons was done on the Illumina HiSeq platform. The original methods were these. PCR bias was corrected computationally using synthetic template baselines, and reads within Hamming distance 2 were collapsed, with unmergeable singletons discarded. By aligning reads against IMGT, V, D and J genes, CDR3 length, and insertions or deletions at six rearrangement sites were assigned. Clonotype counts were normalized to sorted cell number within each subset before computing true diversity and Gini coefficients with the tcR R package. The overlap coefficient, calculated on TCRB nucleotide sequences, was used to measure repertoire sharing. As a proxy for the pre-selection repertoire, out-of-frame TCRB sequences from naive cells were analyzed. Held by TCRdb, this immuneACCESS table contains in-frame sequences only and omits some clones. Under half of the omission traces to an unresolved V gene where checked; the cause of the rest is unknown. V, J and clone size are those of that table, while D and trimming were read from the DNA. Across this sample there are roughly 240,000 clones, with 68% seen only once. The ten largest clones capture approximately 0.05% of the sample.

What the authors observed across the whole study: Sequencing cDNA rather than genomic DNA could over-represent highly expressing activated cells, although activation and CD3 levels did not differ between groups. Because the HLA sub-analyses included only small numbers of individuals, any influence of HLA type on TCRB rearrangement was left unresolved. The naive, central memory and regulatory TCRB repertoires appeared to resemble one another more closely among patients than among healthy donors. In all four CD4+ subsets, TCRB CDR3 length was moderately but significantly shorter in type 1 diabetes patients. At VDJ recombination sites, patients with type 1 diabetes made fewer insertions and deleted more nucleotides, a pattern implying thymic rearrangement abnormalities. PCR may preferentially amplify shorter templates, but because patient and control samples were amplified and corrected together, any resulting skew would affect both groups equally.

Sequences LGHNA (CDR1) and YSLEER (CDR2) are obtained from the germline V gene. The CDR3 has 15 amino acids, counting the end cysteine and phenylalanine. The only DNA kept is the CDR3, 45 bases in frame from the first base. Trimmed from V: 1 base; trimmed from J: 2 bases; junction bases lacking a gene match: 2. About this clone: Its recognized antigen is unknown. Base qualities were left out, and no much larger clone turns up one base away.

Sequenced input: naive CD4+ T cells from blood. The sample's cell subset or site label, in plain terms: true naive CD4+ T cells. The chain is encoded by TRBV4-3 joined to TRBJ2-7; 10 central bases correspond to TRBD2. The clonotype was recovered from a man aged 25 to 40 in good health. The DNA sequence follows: TGCGCCAGCAGCCAAGCTCTAGCGGGGGCCTACGAGCAGTACTTC. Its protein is CASSQALAGAYEQYF.